The 15 T cell receptor beta chains below were found in one sample sequenced in a study of T cell responses to AZD1222 COVID-19 vaccine. Some clones are missing from TCRdb's copy, which holds only in-frame ones; the method was immunoSEQ multiplex PCR. The data show approximately 19,000 clones, roughly 79% seen once. The starting material was peripheral blood, obtained 28 days after the second AZD1222 dose. These receptors originate from an adult who received the AZD1222 COVID-19 vaccine.

This clone has only a few counts. Because the CDR3 is missing its conserved closing phenylalanine or tryptophan, this is likely a read error. It is unclear where the CDR3 begins or ends on the DNA, so no DNA is shown, and the CDR3 is as TCRdb lists it. This chain connects TRBV10-1 to TRBJ1-1. The CDR3 extends over 11 residues, inclusive of both ends. Germline V gene sequence: CDR1 WNHNN, CDR2 SYGVQD (reference sequence). The chain's CDR3 is CASSERAGPCS.

The rearrangement links TRBV7-2 to TRBJ2-5, with D tentatively TRBD1 or TRBD2 (6 bases each). Germline CDR1 is SGHTA and CDR2 is FQGNSA. Deletions cut 2 bases from V and 5 bases from J, with 18 bases between. The CDR3 is 16 residues long. In nucleotides, the CDR3 is TGTGCCAGCAGCTTAAATTTTGGCAGAGGGGGGGAGACCCAGTACTTC. Translated: CASSLNFGRGGETQYF. Filled out from reference TRBV7-2 and TRBJ2-5, the complete variable domain reads GAGVSQSPSNKVTEKGKDVELRCDPISGHTALYWYRQSLGQGLEFLIYFQGNSAPDKSGLPSDRFSAERTGGSVSTLTIQRTQQEDSAVYLCASSLNFGRGGETQYFGPGTRLLVL.

The J gene is TRBJ1-2, the V gene TRBV5-4; perhaps TRBD1 as D (6 bases). Germline loops: CDR1 SGHNT, CDR2 YYREEE (reference sequence). This CDR3 is 16 amino acids long. The V gene lost 3 bases and the J gene lost 3 bases, with 18 bases spanning the gap. For the CDR3, the DNA is TGTGCCAGCAGCTCTACAGTCAAGGGGGGGGACTATGGCTACACCTTC. Its translation: CASSSTVKGGDYGYTF. The full variable domain, with the rest looked up from reference TRBV5-4 and TRBJ1-2, is ETGVTQSPTHLIKTRGQQVTLRCSSQSGHNTVSWYQQALGQGPQFIFQYYREEENGRGNFPPRFSGLQFPNYSSELNVNALELDDSALYLCASSSTVKGGDYGYTFGSGTRLTVV.

V usage is TRBV18 and J usage is TRBJ2-1, with D maybe TRBD2 (6 bases). Looked up from germline, CDR1 is KGHSH and CDR2 is LQKENI. V lost 2 bases, J lost 5 bases, and 13 bases lay in between. The CDR3 sequence is 15 residues long. The CDR3 nucleotides are TGTGCCAGCTCACCAACGGCTAGCGTAGACAATGAGCAGTTCTTC. As protein: CASSPTASVDNEQFF.

The chain links TRBV6-5 to TRBJ2-3; D is possibly TRBD2 (6 bases). Germline CDR1 is MNHEY and CDR2 is SVGAGI. Trimming removed 2 bases at V and 1 base at J, with 13 bases between. The CDR3 has 16 residues. CDR3 loop: CASSYQGLIGTDTQYF. DNA for the CDR3: TGTGCCAGCAGTTACCAAGGACTAATTGGCACAGATACGCAGTATTTT.

V and J are TRBV6-5 and TRBJ1-1; TRBD1 might be the D (5 bases). Germline V gives CDR1 MNHEY, CDR2 SVGAGI. Trimming removed 3 bases from V and 1 base from J, with 12 bases in between. The CDR3 covers 15 residues. The CDR3 DNA follows: TGTGCCAGCAGTTATGGGGCCCCGTCGAACACTGAAGCTTTCTTT. Amino acids: CASSYGAPSNTEAFF.

V gene TRBV4-3 combines with J gene TRBJ2-7; D call uncertain. The length of the CDR3 is 13 residues. V was shortened by 0 bases and J by 6 bases, with 9 bases between the two germline ends. The V gene's germline CDR1 is LGHNA and CDR2 YSLEER. The DNA of the CDR3 is TGCGCCAGCAGCCAAGATCAGTATGGCGAGCAGTACTTC. It specifies CASSQDQYGEQYF.

The rearrangement links TRBV6-5 to TRBJ1-3; D is perhaps TRBD1 (5 bases). Germline lookup yields CDR1 MNHEY and CDR2 SVGAGI. CDR3 length: 11 amino acids. CDR3 loop: CAVGGGNTIYF. The CDR3 nucleotides are TGTGCAGTGGGGGGTGGAAACACCATATATTTT.

V usage is TRBV4-3 and J usage is TRBJ1-2; unclear D gene. Trimming shortened V by 0 bases and J by 2 bases, and 7 bases separated the two germline ends. Per the germline V gene, CDR1 is LGHNA and CDR2 is YSLEER. The CDR3 runs 14 residues. The CDR3 region is CASSQDPQNYGYTF. The CDR3 DNA sequence: TGCGCCAGCAGCCAAGATCCGCAGAACTATGGCTACACCTTC.

The chain is built from TRBV18 and TRBJ2-2; 8 positions agree with TRBD1. CDR3 length: 15 residues. Germline lookup yields CDR1 KGHSH and CDR2 LQKENI. The trim removed 3 bases at V and 7 bases at J, leaving 7 bases unmatched. The CDR3 sequence: CASSPGQDRDGELFF. The CDR3, as DNA: TGTGCCAGCTCACCGGGACAGGATAGAGACGGGGAGCTGTTTTTT.

The chain has TRBV30 and TRBJ1-2; D possibly corresponds to TRBD1 (5 bases). V shed 4 bases and J shed 1 base, with 22 bases lying between them. The length of the CDR3 is 17 residues. CDR1 is GTSNPN, CDR2 SVGIG, per germline (reference sequence). The CDR3 spells CAWTLKEGQSHNYGYTF. The CDR3 DNA sequence: TGTGCCTGGACCCTCAAGGAGGGGCAGAGCCATAACTATGGCTACACCTTC.

This chain links TRBV7-8 with TRBJ1-2, with 8 bases that match TRBD1. V dropped 2 bases and J dropped 8; count of bases not matched to a gene: 7. CDR1 is SGHVS, CDR2 FQNEAQ, per germline. The CDR3 is made up of 14 amino acids. The CDR3 coding sequence is TGTGCCAGCAGCTTATACAGGGGGAGTAGGGGCTACACCTTC. Translating gives CASSLYRGSRGYTF. The complete variable domain, with remaining parts taken from reference TRBV7-8 and TRBJ1-2, reads GAGVSQSPRYKVAKRGQDVALRCDPISGHVSLFWYQQALGQGPEFLTYFQNEAQLDKSGLPSDRFFAERPEGSVSTLKIQRTQQEDSAVYLCASSLYRGSRGYTFGSGTRLTVV.

V usage is TRBV27 and J usage is TRBJ2-3; possibly TRBD1 for D (5 bases). Trimming stripped 9 bases from V and 1 base from J, with 11 bases between. The CDR3 has 13 amino acids. CDR1 and CDR2 from the germline V gene are MNHEY and SMNVEV (reference sequence). For the CDR3, the DNA is TGTGCCAGTACGAGCAGGGGCACAGATACGCAGTATTTT. As protein: CASTSRGTDTQYF.

V is TRBV19 and J is TRBJ2-1, with TRBD2 as a possible D gene (5 bases). This CDR3 spans 15 amino acids. Germline CDR1 and CDR2: LNHDA and SQIVND (reference sequence). V was pared by 2 bases and J by 10 bases, with 18 bases between. This CDR3 reads CASSIKSEPGSEQFF. The CDR3 nucleotides are TGTGCCAGTAGTATAAAGAGTGAGCCGGGAAGCGAGCAGTTCTTC.

The rearrangement joins TRBV19 to TRBJ1-5; TRBD1 agrees at 10 bases. This CDR3 spans 16 amino acids. Losses at the gene ends were 4 bases for V and 6 bases for J; bases not matched to a gene: 9. From germline, CDR1 is LNHDA and CDR2 SQIVND (reference sequence). The CDR3 reads CASSTQMGQGIQPQHF. The CDR3 coding sequence is TGTGCCAGTAGTACGCAGATGGGACAGGGGATTCAGCCCCAGCATTTT. The variable domain in full, with the rest retrieved from reference TRBV19 and TRBJ1-5, is DGGITQSPKYLFRKEGQNVTLSCEQNLNHDAMYWYRQDPGQGLRLIYYSQIVNDFQKGDIAEGYSVSREKKESFPLTVTSAQKNPTAFYLCASSTQMGQGIQPQHFGDGTRLSIL.